The rows below give T cell receptor beta chains drawn from one sample of a study of cytomegalovirus exposure and HLA in healthy donors. The data were produced by immunoSEQ multiplex PCR, yet TCRdb's version contains in-frame clones alone and is incomplete. Of roughly 150,000 clones detected, 60% to 80% appear once; the ten largest clones hold around 2%. The source material was PBMCs. The receptor source for this set is a middle-aged man in good health and CMV-seropositive. The CDR3 runs from the conserved cysteine through the conserved F or W. The D gene is left open where the match is weak. A row's size may be missing; if present it is once, few, many or a size class.

NA | NA | TRBJ2-1 | TRBV12-5 | TGTGCTAGTGCCCCCCCCGAGGGAAAGCGGTACAATGAGCAGTTCTTC | CASAPPEGKRYNEQFF
NA | NA | TRBJ2-1 | TRBV19 | TGTGCCAGTAGCGGTCAGGGTAGAACCTACAATGAGCAGTTCTTC | CASSGQGRTYNEQFF
TRBD2 | NA | TRBJ2-1 | TRBV6-5 | TGTGCCAGCACTAAAGGTGCGGGGGGGCGGGGTGAGCAGTTCTTC | CASTKGAGGRGEQFF
TRBD2 | NA | TRBJ2-4 | TRBV7-2 | TGTGCCAGCAGCATTCTAGCGGGGGGGAACATTCAGTACTTC | CASSILAGGNIQYF
TRBD1 | NA | TRBJ1-6 | TRBV23-1 | TGCGCCAGCAGTCAAGACCTCAACAGGGGAGTCGATTCACCCCTCCACTTT | CASSQDLNRGVDSPLHF
NA | NA | TRBJ2-7 | TRBV10-3 | TGTGCCATCAGTGAGGGTGCGTTAAGCTCCTACGAGCAGTACTTC | CAISEGALSSYEQYF
NA | NA | TRBJ2-1 | TRBV10-2 | TGCGCCAGCAGTGAATCCCTAAGCAATGAGCAGTTCTTC | CASSESLSNEQFF
NA | NA | TRBJ1-4 | TRBV10-3 | TGTGCCACCAGCCCAGAGGTCGCAACTAATGAAAAACTGTTTTTT | CATSPEVATNEKLFF
TRBD1 | NA | TRBJ1-6 | TRBV19 | TGTGCCAGTAGTATTTTCGGGACAGGAAATAATTCACCCCTCCACTTT | CASSIFGTGNNSPLHF
NA | NA | TRBJ1-3 | TRBV18 | TGTGCCAGCTCGCCTACGATCGGTAGCTCTGGAAACACCATATATTTT | CASSPTIGSSGNTIYF
TRBD1 | NA | TRBJ1-2 | TRBV4-3 | TGCGCCAGCAGCCAAGATCCCCAGGGGACCGGGACAGGGGGCTATGGCTACACCTTC | CASSQDPQGTGTGGYGYTF
TRBD1 | NA | TRBJ1-4 | TRBV19 | TGTGCCAGTAGTATGCAGGGGGCGAGGATTAATGAAAAACTGTTTTTT | CASSMQGARINEKLFF
TRBD1 | NA | TRBJ1-2 | TRBV28 | TGTGCCATTGGACAGGGGGCCGCGAGGTATGGCTACACCTTC | CAIGQGAARYGYTF
TRBD1 | NA | TRBJ1-1 | TRBV4-3 | TGCGCCAGCAGCCAAGTGTCAGGGGGGAGTACTGAAGCTTTCTTT | CASSQVSGGSTEAFF
TRBD1 | NA | TRBJ1-6 | TRBV5-1 | TGCGCCAGCAGCTTGGGGGACAGCGACTATAATTCACCCCTCCACTTT | CASSLGDSDYNSPLHF
NA | NA | TRBJ2-3 | TRBV7-9 | TGTGCCAGCAGCTTAACAGGGACTACCGTCACAGATACGCAGTATTTT | CASSLTGTTVTDTQYF
TRBD1 | NA | TRBJ1-2 | TRBV2 | TGTGCCAGCAGTCCTCCGACAGGGTCTGTAGATGGCTACACCTTC | CASSPPTGSVDGYTF
TRBD1 | NA | TRBJ1-2 | TRBV4-3 | TGCGCCAGCAGCCAAGATTCACAGGGGGCTGGATATGGCTACACCTTC | CASSQDSQGAGYGYTF
TRBD2 | few | TRBJ2-1 | TRBV6-5 | TGTGCCAGCAGTAGCGGGGGGGCCTACAATGAGCAGTTCTTC | CASSSGGAYNEQFF
TRBD2 | NA | TRBJ2-1 | TRBV4-2 | TGTGCCAGCAGCCGCAGCGGGGGGGCATCCGATGAGCAGTTCTTC | CASSRSGGASDEQFF
TRBD2 | NA | TRBJ2-1 | TRBV7-3 | TGTGCCAGCAGCTCTCCGACGGACTGGGGGGGAGAGCAGTTCTTC | CASSSPTDWGGEQFF
NA | NA | TRBJ2-1 | TRBV11-2 | TGTGCCAGCAGCTCGCCACTGCGGGGATCCTACAATGAGCAGTTCTTC | CASSSPLRGSYNEQFF
TRBD1 | NA | TRBJ2-3 | TRBV5-4 | TGTGCCAGCAGCTCAGGGACAGGCACAGATACGCAGTATTTT | CASSSGTGTDTQYF
TRBD1 | NA | TRBJ1-2 | TRBV7-2 | TGTGCCAGCAGCCCACTTCGACAGGGGGCGAGTGGCTACACCTTC | CASSPLRQGASGYTF
NA | NA | TRBJ2-2 | TRBV2 | TGTGCCAGCAAGAAGACAGCGAACACCGGGGAGCTGTTTTTT | CASKKTANTGELFF
NA | few | TRBJ1-3 | TRBV9 | TGTGCCAGCAGCGTAGGTAACAGGTACTCTGGAAACACCATATATTTT | CASSVGNRYSGNTIYF
NA | few | TRBJ1-2 | TRBV6-5 | TGTGCCAGCAGTTACTCGGAGTTCTATGGCTACACCTTC | CASSYSEFYGYTF
NA | NA | TRBJ1-4 | TRBV28 | TGTGCCAGCACCAGGGTGAATAGTGAAAAACTGTTTTTT | CASTRVNSEKLFF
NA | NA | TRBJ1-2 | TRBV30 | TGTGCCTGGAGTGTTAGAGGGGCGGGGGGCTACACCTTC | CAWSVRGAGGYTF
NA | few | TRBJ2-1 | TRBV18 | TGTGCCAGCTCACTAGGGAGCAACAATGAGCAGTTCTTC | CASSLGSNNEQFF
TRBD1 | NA | TRBJ2-7 | TRBV19 | TGTGCCAGTACTCACACAGGGGGATCGGGCGAGCAGTACTTC | CASTHTGGSGEQYF
NA | NA | TRBJ1-5 | TRBV15 | TGTGCCACCAGCAGAGATAGGGCAGGAGGGCGGCCCCAGCATTTT | CATSRDRAGGRPQHF
TRBD1 | once | TRBJ1-5 | TRBV19 | TGTGCCAGCTCCGGGACAGTTAGCAATCAGCCCCAGCATTTT | CASSGTVSNQPQHF
NA | once | TRBJ1-2 | TRBV6-1 | TGTGCCAGCAGTGATGACTCTAACTATGGCTACACCTTC | CASSDDSNYGYTF
NA | few | TRBJ2-3 | TRBV7-7 | TGTGCTAGCAGCCGGGACATCACAGATACGCAGTATTTT | CASSRDITDTQYF